This T cell receptor (beta chain) originates from a study of blood T cells in healthy people across ages. About the research overall: Capturing about one barcoded beta molecule per two T cells was achieved by template switching.

V was trimmed by 4 bases and J by 7 bases, leaving 14 bases between them. The CDR3 contains 13 residues. The germline V gene has CDR1 LGHDT and CDR2 YNNKEL (reference sequence). This clonotype appeared a few times. Then a second PCR, running about 6 to 11 cycles, was carried out with a sample-barcoded 5' primer and a J-beta primer mix. TCRdb re-called the 5' RACE reads with MiXCR, one entry per CDR3 protein. The sample lists some 890,000 distinct CDR3 sequences, about 29% seen once, with roughly 10% in the top ten. Extracted total RNA amounted to at least 5.5 micrograms for each sample. The same specimen was also included in a second study, on T cells of mothers and their children. Turning to that study: The yield was over 8.5 million TCR beta CDR3 reads from each mother and a few million from each child.

Sequenced input: blood. This TCR was recovered from a middle-aged woman in good health. V is TRBV3-1 and J is TRBJ2-7; D uncertain. CDR3 bases: TGTGCCAGCAGCCCTTCTCCGGGCGAGGAGCAGTACTTC. Translation: CASSPSPGEEQYF.